This entry lists 30 T cell receptor beta chains sequenced from one sample in a study of blood T cell repertoires in COVID-19. The table came from immunoSEQ multiplex PCR; TCRdb's copy has only in-frame clones and leaves some out. In the table there are some 59,000 clones, roughly 80% of which are singletons. Material for sequencing was peripheral blood. These receptors were taken from a man older than 75 with active or convalescent COVID-19.

The V and J genes are TRBV13 and TRBJ2-5, with 9 nucleotides matching TRBD1. Germline CDR1 is PRHDT and CDR2 is FYEKMQ (reference sequence). Trimming cost V 5 bases and J 0 bases; bases outside gene matches: 4. There are 15 residues in the CDR3. CDR3 DNA sequence: TGTGCCAGCAGCCCCGGACAGGGGTACCAAGAGACCCAGTACTTC. Protein: CASSPGQGYQETQYF. Full variable domain (remainder filled in from reference TRBV13 and TRBJ2-5): AAGVIQSPRHLIKEKRETATLKCYPIPRHDTVYWYQQGPGQDPQFLISFYEKMQSDKGSIPDRFSAQQFSDYHSELNMSSLELGDSALYFCASSPGQGYQETQYFGPGTRLLVL.

This clone was counted many times. The rearrangement uses TRBV25-1 and TRBJ1-1; no clear D. Germline CDR1 is MGHDK and CDR2 is SYGVNS. The CDR3 length is 15 residues. Trimming cost V 1 base and J 5 bases, with 14 bases left between them. The CDR3 spells CASSEFSQEKTEAFF. The CDR3 DNA sequence: TGTGCCAGCAGTGAATTCAGTCAGGAAAAGACTGAAGCTTTCTTT.

A remark on this clone: Other DNA variants within this sample encode the same CDR3. The CDR3 DNA is TGTGCCAGCAGCCCGTTAGCGGGAGGGGAGACCCAGTACTTC. Amino acid sequence: CASSPLAGGETQYF. The rearrangement links TRBV9 to TRBJ2-5; 11 bases align to TRBD2. V gave up 4 bases and J gave up 5 bases; unmatched junction bases: 4. Germline V gene data show CDR1 as SGDLS and CDR2 as YYNGEE. This CDR3 contains 14 residues. Full variable domain (rest looked up from reference TRBV9 and TRBJ2-5): DSGVTQTPKHLITATGQRVTLRCSPRSGDLSVYWYQQSLDQGLQFLIQYYNGEERAKGNILERFSAQQFPDLHSELNLSSLELGDSALYFCASSPLAGGETQYFGPGTRLLVL.

This chain connects TRBV2 to TRBJ1-1; D unclear. The CDR3 spans 14 residues. Germline V gene sequence: CDR1 SNHLY, CDR2 FYNNEI. Trimming shortened V by 8 bases and J by 3 bases, and 16 bases separated the two germline ends. The CDR3 here is CASAVARVDTEAFF. In nucleotides, the CDR3 is TGTGCCAGCGCCGTTGCGAGAGTAGACACTGAAGCTTTCTTT. Using reference TRBV2 and TRBJ1-1 for the parts outside the CDR3, the full variable domain is EPEVTQTPSHQVTQMGQEVILRCVPISNHLYFYWYRQILGQKVEFLVSFYNNEISEKSEIFDDQFSVERPDGSNFTLKIRSTKLEDSAMYFCASAVARVDTEAFFGQGTRLTVV.

This chain joins TRBV3-1 (or the pseudogene TRBV3-2) and TRBJ2-7, with 12 bases matching TRBD2. Germline lookup yields CDR1 LGHDT and CDR2 YNNKEL (reference sequence). This CDR3 is built from 14 residues. V trimming: 4 bases; J trimming: 6 bases; junction bases outside the gene matches: 4. As DNA, the CDR3 is TGTGCCAGCAGCCCCAGGACTAGCGGGACCGAGCAGTACTTC. This codes for CASSPRTSGTEQYF.

The chain employs TRBV5-4 and TRBJ2-3, with 10 bases lining up with TRBD2. V lost 5 bases and J lost 1; bases outside the gene matches: 4. The CDR3 loop spans 15 amino acids. Germline V gene sequence: CDR1 SGHNT, CDR2 YYREEE (reference sequence). CDR3 region: CASRKTSGGTDTQYF. The CDR3 DNA follows: TGTGCCAGCAGGAAAACTAGCGGGGGCACAGATACGCAGTATTTT.

This chain uses TRBV18 with TRBJ2-1, with TRBD2 as a possible D gene (5 bases). CDR1 is KGHSH, CDR2 LQKENI, per germline. This CDR3 comprises 15 residues. Trimming removed 1 base at V and 5 bases at J, with 12 bases between. CDR3 nucleotide sequence: TGTGCCAGCTCACCACTCCCGCTGGGAGACAATGAGCAGTTCTTC. It is translated as CASSPLPLGDNEQFF.

The chain employs TRBV6-5 and TRBJ2-7, with TRBD2 matching 8 bases. J lost 2 bases, V lost 5 bases, and 5 bases had no gene match. Germline V gives CDR1 MNHEY, CDR2 SVGAGI. The CDR3 has 14 residues. The CDR3 region is CASSRAGGTYEQYF. The CDR3, as DNA: TGTGCCAGCAGTAGGGCGGGGGGAACCTACGAGCAGTACTTC.

V gene TRBV19 combines with J gene TRBJ1-3, with unresolved D. Germline CDR1 is LNHDA and CDR2 is SQIVND (reference sequence). The CDR3 contains 15 residues. Trimming left V 3 bases short and J 1 base short, with 10 bases between. CDR3 residues: CASSISRVSGNTIYF. Written as DNA, the CDR3 is TGTGCCAGTAGTATTTCGCGAGTATCTGGAAACACCATATATTTT. The full variable domain, rest sourced from reference TRBV19 and TRBJ1-3, is DGGITQSPKYLFRKEGQNVTLSCEQNLNHDAMYWYRQDPGQGLRLIYYSQIVNDFQKGDIAEGYSVSREKKESFPLTVTSAQKNPTAFYLCASSISRVSGNTIYFGEGSWLTVV.

The DNA for the CDR3 is TGCGCCAGCAGCCCGGGACTTGGCGGGAACATTCAGTACTTC. Protein: CASSPGLGGNIQYF. V usage is TRBV5-1 and J usage is TRBJ2-4, with D tentatively TRBD2 (6 bases). From germline, CDR1 is SGHRS and CDR2 YFSETQ. The CDR3 consists of 14 residues. V was cut by 4 bases and J by 7 bases, with 15 bases left in between. Based on the CDR3 plus reference TRBV5-1 and TRBJ2-4, the full variable domain is KAGVTQTPRYLIKTRGQQVTLSCSPISGHRSVSWYQQTPGQGLQFLFEYFSETQRNKGNFPGRFSGRQFSNSRSEMNVSTLELGDSALYLCASSPGLGGNIQYFGAGTRLSVL.

On this clone: Other DNA sequences in the same sample also yield this CDR3. This chain connects TRBV7-2 to TRBJ1-2; D is undetermined. CDR1 is SGHTA, CDR2 FQGNSA, per germline. The V end lost 0 bases, the J end lost 8 bases, and 4 bases lay between the germline ends. This CDR3 is 11 amino acids long. As DNA, the CDR3 is TGTGCCAGCAGCTTAGCGGAGGGCTACACCTTC. It codes for CASSLAEGYTF.

The rearrangement links TRBV6-1 to TRBJ2-4; TRBD2 might be the D (7 bases). V gave up 1 base and J gave up 3 bases, with 16 bases separating them. CDR3 size: 17 residues. From germline, CDR1 is MNHNS and CDR2 SASEGT. Here the CDR3 DNA reads TGTGCCAGCAGTGAAGATGGGGGGGGGCTCGGCAAAAACATTCAGTACTTC. The encoded protein is CASSEDGGGLGKNIQYF.

This chain links TRBV19 with TRBJ1-1; possibly TRBD1 for D (6 bases). The CDR3 extends over 13 amino acids. Germline CDR1 reads LNHDA; CDR2 reads SQIVND (reference sequence). With 8 bases removed from V and 4 bases from J, the gap between germline ends came to 14 bases. CDR3 nucleotides: TGTGCCAGTCGCGACAGGACGACCACTGAAGCTTTCTTT. This translates into CASRDRTTTEAFF.

Concerning this clone: A junction boundary mismatches the germline segment, possibly from a read error. V gene TRBV24-1 combines with J gene TRBJ2-5; D is unclear. The CDR3 runs 13 residues. Germline V gives CDR1 KGHDR, CDR2 SFDVKD. The CDR3 reads CATGDGPQETQYF. The CDR3 nucleotides read TGTGCCACCGGTGATGGCCCCCAAGAGACCCAGTACTTC.

The genes are TRBV9 and TRBJ2-5, with 8 bases identical to TRBD1. The germline V gene encodes CDR1 SGDLS and CDR2 YYNGEE. V lost 4 bases and J lost 4; bases outside the gene matches: 12. The CDR3 runs to 16 residues. The CDR3 DNA reads as TGTGCCAGCAGCCCAGCAGGGGCAGGGGGCGCAGAGACCCAGTACTTC. The encoded protein is CASSPAGAGGAETQYF.

The chain joins TRBV28 to TRBJ2-1, with D tentatively TRBD1 (6 bases). This CDR3 has 12 residues. Germline assignment: CDR1 MDHEN and CDR2 SYDVKM. V lost 7 bases to trimming and J lost 6 bases, with 10 bases between them. The CDR3 DNA reads as TGTGCCAGCATCTCGACAGGCAATGAGCAGTTCTTC. It yields the protein CASISTGNEQFF.

The table lists this clone with a count of one. The chain couples TRBV13 to TRBJ2-7; 7 bases map to TRBD1. This CDR3 comprises 17 residues. Trimming cost V 2 bases and J 2 bases; bases outside gene matches: 12. The germline gives CDR1 PRHDT, CDR2 FYEKMQ (reference sequence). The CDR3 spells CASSLYNSEGAAYEQYF. For the CDR3, the DNA is TGTGCCAGCAGCTTATATAACTCTGAGGGGGCAGCCTACGAGCAGTACTTC.

J is TRBJ2-7 and V is TRBV28; 10 bases fit TRBD1. Germline V lookup: CDR1 MDHEN, CDR2 SYDVKM. The CDR3 is 14 residues long. The J segment lost 6 bases and the V segment lost 2 bases, leaving 4 bases of the junction unmatched. Here the CDR3 reads CASSLPGTGVEQYF. The DNA of the CDR3 is TGTGCCAGCAGTTTACCAGGGACAGGGGTCGAGCAGTACTTC.

The J gene is TRBJ1-1, the V gene TRBV29-1; D is perhaps TRBD1 (6 bases). V was trimmed by 6 bases and J by 0 bases, leaving 20 bases between them. This CDR3 contains 16 residues. Germline values: CDR1 SQVTM, CDR2 ANQGSEA. CDR3 in amino acids: CSVADRLGLMNTEAFF. CDR3 in DNA: TGCAGCGTGGCTGACAGGCTGGGGCTCATGAACACTGAAGCTTTCTTT.

The chain employs TRBV2 and TRBJ2-3; 11 bases line up with TRBD2. The CDR3 totals 15 residues. In germline, CDR1 is SNHLY, CDR2 FYNNEI. The V gene end was trimmed by 4 bases and the J gene end by 3 bases; junction bases not matched to a gene: 3. CDR3 amino acids: CASSGLAGKTDTQYF. CDR3 nucleotide sequence: TGTGCCAGCAGTGGACTAGCGGGAAAAACAGATACGCAGTATTTT.

V usage is TRBV12-3 or TRBV12-4 and J usage is TRBJ1-2; unclear D gene. The V gene lost 1 base and the J gene lost 2 bases, with 5 bases spanning the gap. The CDR3 is made up of 13 amino acids. CDR3 region: CASSLGANYGYTF. The CDR3 DNA reads TGTGCCAGCAGTTTAGGGGCAAACTATGGCTACACCTTC.

This chain connects TRBV18 to TRBJ1-1; TRBD1 matches at 8 bases. Unmatched junction bases numbered 2, after V lost 6 bases and J lost 2 bases. Germline-derived CDR1 and CDR2 are KGHSH and LQKENI. CDR3 length: 13 residues. CDR3 in amino acids: CASSQGANTEAFF. The CDR3 DNA follows: TGTGCCAGCTCGCAGGGGGCCAACACTGAAGCTTTCTTT. The variable domain in full, completed from reference TRBV18 and TRBJ1-1, reads NAGVMQNPRHLVRRRGQEARLRCSPMKGHSHVYWYRQLPEEGLKFMVYLQKENIIDESGMPKERFSAEFPKEGPSILRIQQVVRGDSAAYFCASSQGANTEAFFGQGTRLTVV.

This clone came up once. The CDR3 loop reads CASSQLSRASVEETQYF. The CDR3 coding sequence is TGCGCCAGCAGCCAACTTTCGAGAGCTAGTGTCGAAGAGACCCAGTACTTC. The chain uses TRBV4-1 and TRBJ2-5; D remains unclear. Germline-derived CDR1 and CDR2 are MGHRA and YSYEKL. Deletions cut 2 bases from V and 3 bases from J, with 19 bases between. The CDR3 consists of 17 residues.

CDR3 protein: CASSRLSGGAYEQYF. The CDR3 DNA follows: TGTGCCAGCAGCCGACTTAGCGGGGGAGCCTACGAGCAGTACTTC. V usage is TRBV14 and J usage is TRBJ2-7, with 9 bases matching TRBD2. Germline V gives CDR1 SGHDN, CDR2 FVKESK. The CDR3 length is 15 residues. The V and J ends lost 4 bases and 2 bases, in that order; junction bases with no gene match: 6.

This clone was observed a handful of times. The chain has TRBV7-9 and TRBJ2-1; D not resolved. The germline gives CDR1 SEHNR, CDR2 FQNEAQ (reference sequence). The CDR3 extends over 16 amino acids. The V end was cut by 4 bases, the J end by 0 bases, with 13 bases between. In DNA form, the CDR3 reads TGTGCCAGCAGCTCCCTCACTTCTAGCTCCTACAATGAGCAGTTCTTC. Its protein is CASSSLTSSSYNEQFF.

Here the CDR3 reads CASSIGPGGQPQHF. The CDR3 nucleotides read TGTGCCAGTAGTATAGGTCCGGGTGGACAGCCCCAGCATTTT. The V gene is TRBV19, the J gene TRBJ1-5; D ambiguous. There are 14 residues in the CDR3. V dropped 1 base and J dropped 7 bases, with 11 bases sitting between them. Germline CDR1 reads LNHDA; CDR2 reads SQIVND (reference sequence).

CDR3 amino acids: CSASAVSTDTQYF. The CDR3 DNA sequence: TGCAGTGCTAGTGCGGTGAGCACAGATACGCAGTATTTT. This chain links TRBV20-1 with TRBJ2-3; D unclear. Germline loops: CDR1 DFQATT, CDR2 SNEGSKA (reference sequence). V lost 3 bases and J lost 0, with 7 bases in between. This CDR3 is 13 amino acids long.

The DNA for the CDR3 is TGTGCCTGGAGTGGGTATCGGACAGGGGGCAATCTCCCTGCAACTAATGAAAAACTGTTTTTT. Translation gives CAWSGYRTGGNLPATNEKLFF. This chain uses TRBV30 with TRBJ1-4; 11 nucleotides match TRBD1. Germline V gene data show CDR1 as GTSNPN and CDR2 as SVGIG (reference sequence). There are 21 residues in the CDR3. J lost 0 bases, V lost 1 base, and 16 bases had no gene match.

This clone was found once. The chain joins TRBV30 to TRBJ1-4, with D perhaps matching TRBD1 (6 bases). V was trimmed by 0 bases and J by 4 bases, leaving 15 bases between them. Per the germline V gene, CDR1 is GTSNPN and CDR2 is SVGIG (reference sequence). The CDR3 extends over 16 amino acids. CDR3 region: CAWSVGSGHSNEKLFF. The CDR3 DNA follows: TGTGCCTGGAGTGTAGGTTCGGGACACAGTAATGAAAAACTGTTTTTT.

This clone appeared a single time. The gene calls are TRBV13 and TRBJ1-5; D call uncertain. Germline-derived CDR1 and CDR2 are PRHDT and FYEKMQ (reference sequence). This CDR3 has 13 amino acids. Trimming removed 5 bases at V and 5 bases at J, with 10 bases between. The CDR3 DNA reads TGTGCCAGCAGCGGAAGCGGGGATCAGCCCCAGCATTTT. This codes for CASSGSGDQPQHF. The variable domain in full, completed from reference TRBV13 and TRBJ1-5, reads AAGVIQSPRHLIKEKRETATLKCYPIPRHDTVYWYQQGPGQDPQFLISFYEKMQSDKGSIPDRFSAQQFSDYHSELNMSSLELGDSALYFCASSGSGDQPQHFGDGTRLSIL.